This TCR beta chain was captured by sequencing in a study of blood T cell repertoires in COVID-19. Overall study context: Acute and convalescent COVID-19 specimens originated in the United States, Italy and Spain. Nucleic acid was either cDNA or gDNA, and it came from T cells, B-cell-depleted T cells, or PBMCs.

Original analysis: Amplification with reference gene primers provided the estimates of nucleated cell counts. Repertoires were generated with immunoSEQ multiplex PCR, while TCRdb's copy carries only in-frame clones and drops some. The V and J calls and clone size were taken over from that table, and D and trimming were inferred from the DNA. The profile covers some 51,000 clones, with 90% appearing a single time and about 15% taken by the ten largest. The germline V and J ends were trimmed by 3 bases and 5 bases, with 3 bases remaining between them. The CDR3 totals 11 residues. The chain uses TRBV12-3 or TRBV12-4 and TRBJ2-3, with D hard to call. Sequencing used peripheral blood. The receptor's source is a human donor with active COVID-19. The donor label of this sample is uncertain. Written as DNA, the CDR3 is TGTGCCAGCAGTTTCGGAGATACGCAGTATTTT. As protein: CASSFGDTQYF.